A single sample gave rise to the 30 T cell receptor beta chains below, sequenced in a study of T cell responses to AZD1222 COVID-19 vaccine. Assay used: immunoSEQ multiplex PCR; TCRdb lists only in-frame clones, some missing. The data hold roughly 83,000 clones, with 86% observed a single time. Material: peripheral blood, obtained on day 0 of AZD1222 vaccination. These receptors were obtained from an adult in good health.

The chain couples TRBV10-2 to TRBJ2-7; 7 positions agree with TRBD1. Germline lookup yields CDR1 WSHSY and CDR2 SAAADI. J lost 2 bases, V lost 7 bases, and 8 bases had no gene match. The CDR3 is made up of 14 amino acids. CDR3 in amino acids: CASMLTGMTYEQYF. CDR3 DNA: TGCGCCAGCATGCTGACAGGGATGACCTACGAGCAGTACTTC.

The rearrangement links TRBV21-1 to TRBJ2-2; the table's TRBD2 call for D was not verified on the DNA. TRBV21-1 is termed a pseudogene. The CDR3 runs to 15 residues. The chain's CDR3 is CASSKGKLNTGELFF. Here the CDR3 DNA reads TGTGCCAGCAGCAAAGGCAAACTGAACACCGGGGAGCTGTTTTTT.

V is TRBV6-6 and J is TRBJ2-7, with TRBD2 as a possible D gene (6 bases). This CDR3 has 15 amino acids. Per the germline V gene, CDR1 is MNHNY and CDR2 is SVGAGI (reference sequence). Trimming removed 5 bases from V and 1 base from J, with 15 bases in between. CDR3: CASSTQLAGSYEQYF. DNA for the CDR3: TGTGCCAGCAGTACCCAACTAGCAGGATCCTACGAGCAGTACTTC.

CDR3 sequence reads: CASRRVDQETQYF. CDR3 bases: TGTGCCAGCCGTCGGGTAGACCAAGAGACCCAGTACTTC. The gene calls are TRBV5-4 and TRBJ2-5; D remains unclear. Germline V gene data show CDR1 as SGHNT and CDR2 as YYREEE (reference sequence). The CDR3 is made up of 13 amino acids. Trimming stripped 7 bases from V and 0 bases from J, with 10 bases between.

The genes are TRBV10-2 and TRBJ1-6, with TRBD1 as a possible D gene (5 bases). This CDR3 spans 14 amino acids. Germline V lookup: CDR1 WSHSY, CDR2 SAAADI. Trimming cost V 0 bases and J 10 bases, with 10 bases left between them. CDR3 loop: CASSESTAPSPLHF. The CDR3 DNA reads as TGCGCCAGCAGTGAGTCGACAGCCCCCTCACCCCTCCACTTT.

This chain connects TRBV24-1 to TRBJ2-7; possibly TRBD1 for D (5 bases). CDR1 is KGHDR and CDR2 is SFDVKD in the germline V gene. This CDR3 is built from 16 residues. V shed 11 bases and J shed 3 bases, with 25 bases lying between them. CDR3 amino acids: CAIPIQGGVGDYEQYF. The DNA of the CDR3 is TGTGCCATTCCCATCCAGGGTGGAGTAGGAGACTACGAGCAGTACTTC.

The chain uses TRBV5-1 and TRBJ2-5, with 10 bases identical to TRBD2. V shed 0 bases and J 0 bases; nucleotides not matched to a gene: 5. The germline gives CDR1 SGHRS, CDR2 YFSETQ. The CDR3 length is 17 residues. Written as DNA, the CDR3 is TGCGCCAGCAGCTTGGGCCTAGCGGGGGCCCACCAAGAGACCCAGTACTTC. The encoded protein is CASSLGLAGAHQETQYF.

The J gene is TRBJ2-7, the V gene TRBV10-1; 7 bases line up with TRBD2. This CDR3 region has 15 residues. V shed 5 bases, J shed 0 bases, and the junction held 7 bases outside the gene matches. Germline CDR1 reads WNHNN; CDR2 reads SYGVQD (reference sequence). CDR3 loop: CASSRGRGVSYEQYF. The CDR3 coding sequence is TGCGCCAGCAGTCGGGGCCGGGGGGTCTCCTACGAGCAGTACTTC.

V gene TRBV7-8 combines with J gene TRBJ1-1; D is ambiguous. Germline V gene lookup returns CDR1 SGHVS and CDR2 FQNEAQ. V lost 7 bases, J lost 1 base, and 16 bases lay in between. There are 15 residues in the CDR3. CDR3 loop: CASIHGRNRNTEAFF. The CDR3 DNA reads as TGTGCCAGCATCCACGGGAGGAACCGGAACACTGAAGCTTTCTTT.

V and J are TRBV7-9 and TRBJ2-5, with D perhaps being TRBD1 or TRBD2 (5 bases each). V shed 0 bases and J shed 4 bases, with 12 bases lying between them. Germline V lookup: CDR1 SEHNR, CDR2 FQNEAQ (reference sequence). This CDR3 has 15 residues. The CDR3 loop is CASSLAQGRRETQYF. For the CDR3, the DNA is TGTGCCAGCAGCTTAGCGCAGGGACGGCGAGAGACCCAGTACTTC.

J is TRBJ2-5 and V is TRBV5-6; 11 bases match TRBD2. V trimming: 1 base; J trimming: 2 bases; junction bases outside the gene matches: 4. CDR1 and CDR2 from the germline V gene are SGHDT and YYEEEE. CDR3 length: 16 residues. CDR3 sequence (DNA): TGTGCCAGCAGCTTGACTAGCGGGGGCGTGCAAGAGACCCAGTACTTC. Its translation is CASSLTSGGVQETQYF.

The chain has TRBV11-3 and TRBJ1-2; D remains unclear. The V end lost 1 base, the J end lost 7 bases, and 10 bases lay between the germline ends. The germline gives CDR1 SGHNT, CDR2 YENEEA. The CDR3 spans 13 residues. The CDR3 is CASSLGDYSGYTF. In DNA, the CDR3 is TGTGCCAGCAGCTTAGGGGATTATTCTGGCTACACCTTC.

The chain is built from TRBV25-1 and TRBJ1-5; D is undetermined. The V and J ends lost 4 bases and 0 bases respectively, with 7 bases between them. This CDR3 region has 14 residues. From germline, CDR1 is MGHDK and CDR2 SYGVNS. CDR3 nucleotides: TGTGCCAGCAGTGCCGATTATAGCAATCAGCCCCAGCATTTT. It yields the protein CASSADYSNQPQHF.

The chain employs TRBV5-1 and TRBJ2-5; D perhaps matches TRBD1 (6 bases). The germline V gene has CDR1 SGHRS and CDR2 YFSETQ. This CDR3 comprises 13 residues. The ends were cut back, 1 base at V and 4 bases at J, with 8 bases in the middle. CDR3: CASSLQGTETQYF. CDR3 bases: TGCGCCAGCAGCTTGCAGGGGACAGAGACCCAGTACTTC.

This chain connects TRBV6-6 to TRBJ2-6; unclear D gene. Trimming took off 1 base at V and 0 bases at J, with 4 bases between the two ends. Germline assignment: CDR1 MNHNY and CDR2 SVGAGI (reference sequence). This CDR3 is built from 15 residues. The CDR3 region has the DNA TGTGCCAGCAGTTACTTCGGCTCTGGGGCCAACGTCCTGACTTTC. As protein: CASSYFGSGANVLTF.

This rearrangement joins TRBV5-8 to TRBJ2-7; D is uncertain. The CDR3 has 11 amino acids. V was trimmed by 3 bases and J by 3 bases, leaving 4 bases between them. Germline V gives CDR1 SGHTS, CDR2 YDEGEE. The CDR3 nucleotides read TGTGCCAGCAGCTCGGGCTACGAGCAGTACTTC. Residues: CASSSGYEQYF.

This clone has a handful of counts. V usage is TRBV3-1 (or the pseudogene TRBV3-2) and J usage is TRBJ1-5; no clear D gene. Germline CDR1 reads LGHDT; CDR2 reads YNNKEL (reference sequence). Between the trimmed V and J ends, which lost 1 base and 2 bases, there was a span of 9 bases. This CDR3 has 15 amino acids. This CDR3 is CASSQGWGGNQPQHF. The CDR3 region has the DNA TGTGCCAGCAGCCAAGGTTGGGGTGGCAATCAGCCCCAGCATTTT.

The chain has TRBV29-1 and TRBJ1-5, with 8 bases fitting TRBD1. The V segment lost 7 bases and the J segment 7 bases; nucleotides outside the gene matches: 9. The germline V gene encodes CDR1 SQVTM and CDR2 ANQGSEA. This CDR3 spans 13 amino acids. The CDR3 sequence is CSAGTGLQQPQHF. CDR3 nucleotides: TGCAGCGCAGGGACAGGCCTACAGCAGCCCCAGCATTTT.

This clone appeared once. The chain recombines TRBV6-5 with TRBJ2-1; D possibly uses TRBD1 or TRBD2 (6 bases each). Germline values: CDR1 MNHEY, CDR2 SVGAGI. Deletions cut 7 bases from V and 0 bases from J, with 13 bases between. The CDR3 runs to 15 residues. The CDR3: CASKGGTSSYNEQFF. DNA for the CDR3: TGTGCCAGCAAAGGGGGGACCAGCTCCTACAATGAGCAGTTCTTC.

The count of this clone is one. The chain combines TRBV6-1 with TRBJ1-3; tentatively, D is TRBD1 (5 bases). The CDR3 consists of 15 residues. V was trimmed by 2 bases and J by 3 bases, leaving 11 bases between them. CDR1 and CDR2 from the germline V gene are MNHNS and SASEGT. CDR3 bases: TGTGCCAGCAGTGAAAAGGCAGGGTATGGAAACACCATATATTTT. Protein: CASSEKAGYGNTIYF.

The CDR3 sequence is CASSGGSGGSGANVLTF. CDR3 bases: TGCGCCAGCAGTGGGGGATCAGGGGGCTCTGGGGCCAACGTCCTGACTTTC. This sequence joins TRBV10-1 and TRBJ2-6, with 7 bases lining up with TRBD1. Germline V gives CDR1 WNHNN, CDR2 SYGVQD (reference sequence). Germline trimming cut 4 bases from V and 0 bases from J; bases unmatched to any gene: 6. The CDR3 extends over 17 amino acids.

The chain carries TRBV5-1 and TRBJ1-5; no firm D call. The germline V gene encodes CDR1 SGHRS and CDR2 YFSETQ. The CDR3 has 15 residues. V lost 0 bases to trimming and J lost 0 bases, with 7 bases between them. The CDR3 is CASSLDPGSNQPQHF. The DNA for the CDR3 is TGCGCCAGCAGCTTGGACCCAGGTAGCAATCAGCCCCAGCATTTT.

The chain combines TRBV19 with TRBJ1-3; D gene uncertain. The length of the CDR3 is 15 residues. CDR1 and CDR2 (germline): LNHDA, SQIVND (reference sequence). Trimming removed 3 bases from V and 0 bases from J, with 9 bases in between. CDR3 sequence reads: CASSMISTSGNTIYF. The CDR3 bases are TGTGCCAGTAGTATGATCTCAACCTCTGGAAACACCATATATTTT.

This clone has a single count. This chain joins TRBV7-8 and TRBJ1-1; 7 bases fit TRBD1. The J segment lost 3 bases and the V segment lost 3 bases, leaving 1 base of the junction unmatched. Looked up from germline, CDR1 is SGHVS and CDR2 is FQNEAQ. This CDR3 is built from 13 residues. CDR3 sequence: CASSFTGDTEAFF. The CDR3 DNA reads as TGTGCCAGCAGCTTTACAGGGGACACTGAAGCTTTCTTT.

V gene TRBV6-2 or TRBV6-3 combines with J gene TRBJ1-2, with D unclear. CDR1 MNHEY and CDR2 SVGEGT come from the germline V gene. This CDR3 is 12 amino acids long. Deletions cut 4 bases from V and 3 bases from J, with 6 bases between. CDR3: CASSFTDYGYTF. CDR3 nucleotide sequence: TGTGCCAGCAGTTTCACTGACTATGGCTACACCTTC.

This clone was observed once. J is TRBJ1-2 and V is TRBV7-3; TRBD1 might be the D (6 bases). V dropped 5 bases and J dropped 7 bases, with 17 bases sitting between them. This CDR3 is built from 14 residues. Germline V lookup: CDR1 SGHTA, CDR2 FQGTGA. The CDR3 nucleotides read TGTGCCAGCAGCCAGGGGTCCTTGGGCTCTGGCTACACCTTC. It specifies CASSQGSLGSGYTF. The whole variable domain, filled in from reference TRBV7-3 and TRBJ1-2, reads GAGVSQTPSNKVTEKGKYVELRCDPISGHTALYWYRQSLGQGPEFLIYFQGTGAADDSGLPNDRFFAVRPEGSVSTLKIQRTERGDSAVYLCASSQGSLGSGYTFGSGTRLTVV.

This clone was detected once. The DNA of the CDR3 is TGTGCCAGCAGTTTAATGTCCGACGGGCGGGAGTGGGATACGCAGTATTTT. Protein sequence: CASSLMSDGREWDTQYF. The gene calls are TRBV28 and TRBJ2-3, with TRBD2 matching 7 bases. Looked up from germline, CDR1 is MDHEN and CDR2 is SYDVKM. Germline trimming cut 2 bases from V and 6 bases from J; bases unmatched to any gene: 14. The CDR3 is 17 residues long. Drawing the rest from reference TRBV28 and TRBJ2-3, the complete variable domain is DVKVTQSSRYLVKRTGEKVFLECVQDMDHENMFWYRQDPGLGLRLIYFSYDVKMKEKGDIPEGYSVSREKKERFSLILESASTNQTSMYLCASSLMSDGREWDTQYFGPGTRLTVL.

This clone has just one count. The chain joins TRBV7-2 to TRBJ1-2, with TRBD1 identical over 7 bases. The CDR3 has 16 amino acids. V was clipped by 5 bases and J by 2 bases; unmatched bases: 11. Per the germline V gene, CDR1 is SGHTA and CDR2 is FQGNSA. The CDR3 DNA reads TGTGCCAGCAGCCCTCGAATGACAGGGTCGAACTATGGCTACACCTTC. It encodes CASSPRMTGSNYGYTF.

The rearrangement links TRBV7-8 to TRBJ1-1; D may be TRBD1 (6 bases). This CDR3 is 13 amino acids long. Germline CDR1 reads SGHVS; CDR2 reads FQNEAQ. The ends were cut back, 1 base at V and 4 bases at J, with 7 bases in the middle. The CDR3 loop is CASSLVQGTEAFF. CDR3 DNA sequence: TGTGCCAGCAGCTTAGTACAGGGCACTGAAGCTTTCTTT. The entire variable domain, with the rest obtained from reference TRBV7-8 and TRBJ1-1, is as follows: GAGVSQSPRYKVAKRGQDVALRCDPISGHVSLFWYQQALGQGPEFLTYFQNEAQLDKSGLPSDRFFAERPEGSVSTLKIQRTQQEDSAVYLCASSLVQGTEAFFGQGTRLTVV.

This clone showed up just a few times. For the CDR3, the DNA is TGCGCCAGCAGCTCCGGACTAGCGGGGAGCACAGATACGCAGTATTTT. Its translation is CASSSGLAGSTDTQYF. The chain joins TRBV5-1 to TRBJ2-3; TRBD2 matches at 12 bases. Germline trimming cut 3 bases from V and 0 bases from J; bases unmatched to any gene: 2. Germline V gene data show CDR1 as SGHRS and CDR2 as YFSETQ. The length of the CDR3 is 16 residues.